Following are 23 T cell receptor beta chains from one sample sequenced in a study of blood T cell repertoires in COVID-19. Sequencing was performed with immunoSEQ multiplex PCR; in TCRdb, only in-frame clones are kept and a portion is missing. Of over 300,000 clones in the sample, around nine tenths were seen once. Material: PBMCs or T cells enriched from blood (not recorded which). Receptors were obtained from a woman aged 25 to 39 who had recovered from COVID-19.

V is TRBV2 and J is TRBJ1-5; D perhaps matches TRBD1 (6 bases). There are 14 residues in the CDR3. V shed 8 bases and J shed 3 bases, with 14 bases lying between them. CDR1 is SNHLY and CDR2 is FYNNEI in the germline V gene. The CDR3 is CASSIGGPNQPQHF. The CDR3 DNA sequence: TGTGCCAGCTCGATCGGGGGGCCCAATCAGCCCCAGCATTTT.

V and J are TRBV7-9 and TRBJ2-5; D might be TRBD2 (5 bases). The V end lost 5 bases, the J end lost 5 bases, and 15 bases lay between the germline ends. The germline V gene has CDR1 SEHNR and CDR2 FQNEAQ (reference sequence). The CDR3 loop spans 14 amino acids. The CDR3 here is CASSPFFGMETQYF. In nucleotides, the CDR3 is TGTGCCAGCAGCCCGTTTTTCGGGATGGAGACCCAGTACTTC.

The genes are TRBV18 and TRBJ1-3; 9 nucleotides match TRBD1. This CDR3 has 16 amino acids. V shed 6 bases, J shed 2 bases, and the junction held 8 bases outside the gene matches. Germline V CDR1 and CDR2: KGHSH, LQKENI. The CDR3 sequence is CASSRTGGSAGNTIYF. The DNA of the CDR3 is TGTGCCAGCTCGCGAACAGGGGGCTCGGCTGGAAACACCATATATTTT.

The J gene is TRBJ2-5, the V gene TRBV30; D unresolved. This CDR3 has 13 amino acids. V was trimmed by 2 bases and J by 5 bases, leaving 12 bases between them. CDR1 and CDR2 (germline): GTSNPN, SVGIG (reference sequence). The chain's CDR3 is CAWSLARRETQYF. DNA for the CDR3: TGTGCCTGGAGTTTAGCCCGGCGGGAGACCCAGTACTTC.

This sequence joins TRBV7-8 and TRBJ2-5; tentative D call: TRBD2 (6 bases). CDR3 length: 15 residues. The V gene's germline CDR1 is SGHVS and CDR2 FQNEAQ. V was cut by 5 bases and J by 5 bases, with 18 bases left in between. CDR3 sequence reads: CASSPRGGLEETQYF. As DNA, the CDR3 is TGTGCCAGCAGCCCCCGTGGAGGGTTGGAGGAGACCCAGTACTTC.

CDR3 amino acids: CASSLEGRWNEKLFF. In DNA form, the CDR3 reads TGTGCCAGCAGCTTAGAAGGGAGGTGGAATGAAAAACTGTTTTTT. The chain employs TRBV7-8 and TRBJ1-4; D is ambiguous. The CDR3 is 15 residues long. Germline V gives CDR1 SGHVS, CDR2 FQNEAQ. V dropped 1 base and J dropped 5 bases, with 11 bases sitting between them.

The chain carries TRBV6-5 and TRBJ2-7; tentative D call: TRBD1 (6 bases). This CDR3 comprises 14 residues. V lost 7 bases, J lost 4 bases, and 17 bases lay in between. From germline, CDR1 is MNHEY and CDR2 SVGAGI. In nucleotides, the CDR3 is TGTGCCAGCACCCTACGCTACCAGGGGTACGAGCAGTACTTC. It specifies CASTLRYQGYEQYF.

The chain joins TRBV5-1 to TRBJ2-3; weak D call: TRBD2 (6 bases). Germline CDR1 SGHRS, CDR2 YFSETQ. The CDR3 runs 16 residues. Trimming removed 2 bases at V and 0 bases at J, with 13 bases between. The DNA of the CDR3 is TGCGCCAGCAGCTTTTCGGCAGGGACTAGCACAGATACGCAGTATTTT. It translates to CASSFSAGTSTDTQYF. Supplemented by reference TRBV5-1 and TRBJ2-3, the full variable domain reads KAGVTQTPRYLIKTRGQQVTLSCSPISGHRSVSWYQQTPGQGLQFLFEYFSETQRNKGNFPGRFSGRQFSNSRSEMNVSTLELGDSALYLCASSFSAGTSTDTQYFGPGTRLTVL.

The rearrangement uses TRBV11-3 and TRBJ2-1, with D maybe TRBD2 (7 bases). The CDR3 loop spans 16 amino acids. CDR1 is SGHNT and CDR2 is YENEEA in the germline V gene. The V end lost 1 base, the J end lost 6 bases, and 16 bases lay between the germline ends. The CDR3 nucleotides are TGTGCCAGCAGCTTAGGAGTCGGGGGGCGAGTCAATGAGCAGTTCTTC. Protein sequence: CASSLGVGGRVNEQFF.

The chain combines TRBV19 with TRBJ2-1; 7 bases agree with TRBD1. CDR1 is LNHDA and CDR2 is SQIVND in the germline V gene (reference sequence). Trimming cost V 5 bases and J 9 bases; bases outside gene matches: 4. The CDR3 is 12 residues long. CDR3 protein: CASSLQGTEQFF. For the CDR3, the DNA is TGTGCCAGTAGTCTACAGGGGACTGAGCAGTTCTTC.

The chain uses TRBV11-3 and TRBJ1-3; 7 positions match TRBD1. Germline values: CDR1 SGHNT, CDR2 YENEEA. CDR3 length: 15 residues. J lost 2 bases, V lost 5 bases, and 6 bases had no gene match. The CDR3 here is CASSESGTAGNTIYF. The CDR3 DNA follows: TGTGCCAGCAGCGAGTCCGGGACAGCTGGAAACACCATATATTTT.

J is TRBJ1-1 and V is TRBV19; D call uncertain. CDR3 length equals 20 residues. V lost 6 bases and J lost 1, with 30 bases in between. Germline CDR1 and CDR2: LNHDA and SQIVND (reference sequence). The CDR3, as DNA: TGTGCCAGTAGCCCGTCCGTCGCGGTTATAGGTTCGGTATCGAACACTGAAGCTTTCTTT. Encoded protein: CASSPSVAVIGSVSNTEAFF.

This clone appeared a single time. The gene calls are TRBV4-1 and TRBJ1-6; 8 bases line up with TRBD1. The V segment lost 4 bases and the J segment 9 bases; nucleotides outside the gene matches: 8. The CDR3 consists of 15 residues. The V gene's germline CDR1 is MGHRA and CDR2 YSYEKL. CDR3 coding DNA: TGCGCCAGCAGCCGGGACGAGGACAGGGCTTCACCCCTCCACTTT. This translates into CASSRDEDRASPLHF.

The rearrangement joins TRBV18 to TRBJ1-2; tentative D call: TRBD1 (6 bases). The CDR3 consists of 15 residues. CDR1 is KGHSH, CDR2 LQKENI, per germline. V shed 6 bases and J shed 0 bases, with 14 bases lying between them. CDR3 residues: CASSPDRNTNYGYTF. The CDR3 region has the DNA TGTGCCAGCTCGCCCGACAGGAATACTAACTATGGCTACACCTTC.

This chain joins TRBV7-9 and TRBJ1-6; 12 nucleotides align to TRBD1. The V and J ends lost 5 bases and 6 bases, in that order; junction bases with no gene match: 8. The germline gives CDR1 SEHNR, CDR2 FQNEAQ (reference sequence). The CDR3 has 17 residues. CDR3 coding DNA: TGTGCCAGCAGCGCCATAGGGACAGGGGGCTTTAATTCACCCCTCCACTTT. Translated: CASSAIGTGGFNSPLHF.

The chain has TRBV10-3 and TRBJ1-2, with D unclear. The germline CDR1 and CDR2 sequences are ENHRY and SYGVKD. Trimming removed 2 bases at V and 0 bases at J, with 7 bases between. The CDR3 sequence is 14 residues long. CDR3 region: CAISEKATNYGYTF. DNA of the CDR3: TGTGCCATCAGTGAGAAAGCTACTAACTATGGCTACACCTTC.

Concerning this clone: This same CDR3 is encoded by further DNA sequences in the sample. V gene TRBV19 combines with J gene TRBJ1-1, with a weak D call TRBD1 (6 bases). CDR1 LNHDA and CDR2 SQIVND come from the germline V gene (reference sequence). There are 14 residues in the CDR3. The V end was cut by 3 bases, the J end by 1 base, with 9 bases between. The CDR3 coding sequence is TGTGCCAGTAGTATCCGGGGACAGAACACTGAAGCTTTCTTT. Translation gives CASSIRGQNTEAFF.

The J gene is TRBJ2-7, the V gene TRBV19; no definite D call. The CDR3 runs to 13 residues. V was trimmed by 1 base and J by 4 bases, leaving 8 bases between them. CDR1 is LNHDA, CDR2 SQIVND, per germline (reference sequence). CDR3 loop: CASSIGATYEQYF. For the CDR3, the DNA is TGTGCCAGTAGTATAGGAGCCACTTACGAGCAGTACTTC.

This clone has a handful of counts. CDR3 loop: CASSEGFWWVSDSLPSSPYEQYF. For the CDR3, the DNA is TGTGCCAGCAGTGAAGGATTCTGGTGGGTATCGGACAGCCTCCCATCGTCCCCGTACGAGCAGTACTTC. J is TRBJ2-7 and V is TRBV2; a possible D gene is TRBD1 (6 bases). Trimming stripped 1 base from V and 4 bases from J, with 38 bases between. Germline values: CDR1 SNHLY, CDR2 FYNNEI. This CDR3 contains 23 residues.

The chain links TRBV2 to TRBJ1-1; D possibly corresponds to TRBD1 (5 bases). The V gene lost 9 bases and the J gene lost 4 bases, with 15 bases spanning the gap. The germline gives CDR1 SNHLY, CDR2 FYNNEI. The CDR3 is 13 residues long. This chain's CDR3 is CARKTARATEAFF. The DNA for the CDR3 is TGTGCCAGGAAGACGGCCAGGGCCACTGAAGCTTTCTTT.

The genes are TRBV27 and TRBJ1-6, with a weak D call TRBD1 (5 bases). This CDR3 has 14 residues. Trimming took off 3 bases at V and 6 bases at J, with 9 bases between the two ends. Germline V lookup: CDR1 MNHEY, CDR2 SMNVEV (reference sequence). The CDR3, as DNA: TGTGCCAGCAGTTTTGCAGGGCGTAATTCACCCCTCCACTTT. Protein product: CASSFAGRNSPLHF.

The chain has TRBV25-1 and TRBJ1-2, with D uncertain. The CDR3 loop spans 13 amino acids. Germline V gene sequence: CDR1 MGHDK, CDR2 SYGVNS. V lost 8 bases and J lost 0, with 10 bases in between. CDR3 in amino acids: CASSEGTNYGYTF. CDR3 coding DNA: TGTGCCAGCTCCGAGGGCACTAACTATGGCTACACCTTC.

The rearrangement uses TRBV11-2 and TRBJ2-2, with TRBD2 as a possible D gene (5 bases). V was shortened by 6 bases and J by 3 bases, with 11 bases between the two germline ends. The CDR3 totals 14 residues. Germline loops: CDR1 SGHAT, CDR2 FQNNGV. CDR3 loop: CASRLVVHTGELFF. The DNA of the CDR3 is TGTGCCAGCAGACTAGTAGTGCACACCGGGGAGCTGTTTTTT.